The next 30 T cell receptor beta chains were all read from a single sample in a study of regulatory T cells in long-lasting Graves disease. For TCR beta, libraries came from iRepertoire HTBI primers and Arm-PCR of CDR3 regions. Each CDR3 protein is one row after TCRdb ran MiXCR on the multiplex PCR reads. The sample lists 420,000 or so distinct CDR3 sequences; approximately 16% were seen once. Time point reported: newly diagnosed GD, antithyroid drugs for less than 3 months. Researchers made the TCR library from RNA that was extracted from PBMCs. The sample also formed part of further work on T cells in Graves' hyperthyroidism and ophthalmopathy.

Sequences were derived from peripheral blood mononuclear cells (PBMCs), sampled at new diagnosis, from a patient treated with antithyroid drugs. These receptors originate from a woman aged 18-35 years with Graves disease.

This clonotype was observed many times. This chain links TRBV7-2 with TRBJ2-7, with TRBD2 as a possible D gene (5 bases). V dropped 5 bases and J dropped 1 base, with 12 bases sitting between them. The CDR3 runs 14 residues. The germline CDR1 and CDR2 sequences are SGHTA and FQGNSA. The CDR3 DNA reads TGTGCCAGCAGCCCAGGACTGAGTTCCTACGAGCAGTACTTC. Translation gives CASSPGLSSYEQYF.

Ten or more counts support this clonotype. Here the CDR3 DNA reads TGTGCCACCAGCGGCCGAGGGGGAAGCAATCAGCCCCAGCATTTT. Translation gives CATSGRGGSNQPQHF. This rearrangement joins TRBV15 to TRBJ1-5, with D possibly matching TRBD1 (6 bases). This CDR3 contains 15 residues. Per germline, CDR1 LNHNV and CDR2 YYDKDF (reference sequence). V dropped 5 bases and J dropped 1 base, with 12 bases sitting between them. Combining the CDR3 with reference TRBV15 and TRBJ1-5 gives the whole variable domain DAMVIQNPRYQVTQFGKPVTLSCSQTLNHNVMYWYQQKSSQAPKLLFHYYDKDFNNEADTPDNFQSRRPNTSFCFLDIRSPGLGDTAMYLCATSGRGGSNQPQHFGDGTRLSIL.

This clonotype was seen at least ten times. The chain is built from TRBV20-1 and TRBJ2-1; TRBD2 aligns across 10 bases. CDR1 DFQATT and CDR2 SNEGSKA come from the germline V gene (reference sequence). CDR3 size: 16 residues. V was pared by 6 bases and J by 9 bases, with 17 bases of the junction left unmatched. DNA of the CDR3: TGCAGTGCACCCAGGTTGGCTAGCGGGAGACTCGGTGAGCAGTTCTTC. It translates to CSAPRLASGRLGEQFF.

In this sample, this clonotype turned up many times. The rearrangement joins TRBV28 to TRBJ2-1; 13 bases map to TRBD2. The CDR3 length is 15 residues. Germline trimming cut 5 bases from V and 8 bases from J; bases unmatched to any gene: 6. CDR1 MDHEN and CDR2 SYDVKM come from the germline V gene. The CDR3, as DNA: TGTGCCAGCAGTCTCGGACTAGCGGGAGTGTATGAGCAGTTCTTC. It encodes CASSLGLAGVYEQFF.

This clonotype has just a few counts. This chain links TRBV7-9 with TRBJ2-7, with unresolved D. The V and J ends lost 2 bases and 9 bases respectively, with 8 bases between them. Germline CDR1 is SEHNR and CDR2 is FQNEAQ (reference sequence). The CDR3 consists of 11 residues. The CDR3 spells CASSLSSWQYF. CDR3 DNA: TGTGCCAGCAGCTTATCGTCATGGCAGTACTTC. The variable domain in full, completed from reference TRBV7-9 and TRBJ2-7, reads DTGVSQNPRHKITKRGQNVTFRCDPISEHNRLYWYRQTLGQGPEFLTYFQNEAQLEKSRLLSDRFSAERPKGSFSTLEIQRTEQGDSAMYLCASSLSSWQYFGPGTRLTVT.

This clonotype has a count of ten or more. V and J are TRBV28 and TRBJ1-1, with 7 positions matching TRBD1. This CDR3 spans 14 amino acids. J was trimmed by 5 bases and V by 6 bases; bases with no gene match: 9. Germline CDR1 MDHEN, CDR2 SYDVKM. The CDR3 region has the DNA TGTGCCAGCAGATACTCAGGACAGGCAACTGAAGCTTTCTTT. Protein product: CASRYSGQATEAFF.

At least ten counts were recorded for this clonotype. The chain joins TRBV29-1 to TRBJ2-7, with D perhaps TRBD2 (6 bases). Germline V gene sequence: CDR1 SQVTM, CDR2 ANQGSEA. V shed 7 bases and J shed 4 bases, with 17 bases lying between them. The CDR3 length is 13 residues. Written as DNA, the CDR3 is TGCAGCGCCCTCGGTGGGGGGATTTACGAGCAGTACTTC. It translates to CSALGGGIYEQYF.

CDR3 in amino acids: CSVVLAFYNEQFF. The CDR3 region has the DNA TGCAGCGTTGTATTGGCTTTCTACAATGAGCAGTTCTTC. The V gene is TRBV29-1, the J gene TRBJ2-1; no reliable D call. Germline V gives CDR1 SQVTM, CDR2 ANQGSEA. The length of the CDR3 is 13 residues. V gave up 4 bases and J gave up 3 bases, with 10 bases separating them.

This clonotype occurred many times. This chain links TRBV20-1 with TRBJ1-2, with TRBD1 as a possible D gene (6 bases). Germline V gene sequence: CDR1 DFQATT, CDR2 SNEGSKA (reference sequence). This CDR3 region has 12 residues. The V and J ends lost 2 bases and 7 bases respectively, with 11 bases between them. The CDR3 region has the DNA TGCAGTGCTAGATTGCAGGGGAGTGGCTACACCTTC. Amino acid sequence: CSARLQGSGYTF.

There are many counts of this clonotype. The rearrangement uses TRBV11-3 and TRBJ2-1; 7 positions match TRBD2. The CDR3 has 15 amino acids. Germline V gives CDR1 SGHNT, CDR2 YENEEA. V was pared by 1 base and J by 5 bases, with 5 bases of the junction left unmatched. Written as DNA, the CDR3 is TGTGCCAGCAGCTTAGGGGCTAGCGGTAACAATGAGCAGTTCTTC. Encoded protein: CASSLGASGNNEQFF.

This clonotype was counted only a few times. In DNA, the CDR3 is TGTGCCTGGAGTCGAGGGGGAACCTCCTACGAGCAGTACTTC. Encoded protein: CAWSRGGTSYEQYF. The chain combines TRBV30 with TRBJ2-7, with D tentatively TRBD1 (6 bases). With 2 bases removed from V and 0 bases from J, the gap between germline ends came to 11 bases. The CDR3 totals 14 residues. From germline, CDR1 is GTSNPN and CDR2 SVGIG (reference sequence).

This chain connects TRBV7-2 to TRBJ1-4; no definite D call. CDR1 and CDR2 from the germline V gene are SGHTA and FQGNSA. The CDR3 loop spans 14 amino acids. V was trimmed by 2 bases and J by 7 bases, leaving 11 bases between them. In nucleotides, the CDR3 is TGTGCCAGCAGCTTACGGTTGTCGGGTGAAAAACTGTTTTTT. It yields the protein CASSLRLSGEKLFF.

This clonotype has at least ten counts. The rearrangement links TRBV28 to TRBJ2-5, with TRBD2 identical over 10 bases. The V segment lost 2 bases and the J segment 5 bases; nucleotides outside the gene matches: 11. From germline, CDR1 is MDHEN and CDR2 SYDVKM. The CDR3 runs to 17 residues. Here the CDR3 reads CASSLGLAVAPAETQYF. CDR3 nucleotides: TGTGCCAGCAGTTTAGGACTAGCGGTCGCGCCGGCGGAGACCCAGTACTTC.

This clonotype has a count of ten or more. The rearrangement links TRBV11-2 to TRBJ2-7, with unresolved D. CDR1 SGHAT and CDR2 FQNNGV come from the germline V gene. The CDR3 spans 13 residues. With 4 bases removed from V and 3 bases from J, the gap between germline ends came to 10 bases. The CDR3 spells CASSYYDGYEQYF. CDR3 coding DNA: TGTGCCAGCAGCTACTACGACGGCTACGAGCAGTACTTC.

With respect to this clonotype: A much more abundant neighbour one base away suggests this may be a read error. The chain has TRBV2 and TRBJ2-1; D might be TRBD2 (6 bases). Trimming cost V 6 bases and J 13 bases, with 22 bases left between them. The CDR3 spans 14 residues. Looked up from germline, CDR1 is SNHLY and CDR2 is FYNNEI. Here the CDR3 DNA reads TGTGCCAGCAGCTCGGCGGGGATCCAAGAGACCCAGTTCTTC. As protein: CASSSAGIQETQFF.

The V and J genes are TRBV27 and TRBJ1-2, with D unresolved. The V end lost 5 bases, the J end lost 8 bases, and 24 bases lay between the germline ends. The CDR3 extends over 16 amino acids. Germline V gene lookup returns CDR1 MNHEY and CDR2 SMNVEV (reference sequence). In DNA form, the CDR3 reads TGTGCCAGCAGTCGATCATTAGGGAAGCTTAGCGGAGGCTACACCTTC. Protein: CASSRSLGKLSGGYTF.

This rearrangement joins TRBV7-6 to TRBJ2-1, with a weak D call TRBD1 (6 bases). The CDR3 covers 15 residues. Germline-derived CDR1 and CDR2 are SGHVS and FNYEAQ. The ends were cut back, 5 bases at V and 4 bases at J, with 15 bases in the middle. CDR3 sequence reads: CASSPDRREYNEQFF. The DNA for the CDR3 is TGTGCCAGCAGCCCAGACAGGAGAGAATACAATGAGCAGTTCTTC.

J is TRBJ2-2 and V is TRBV24-1; the match to TRBD1 covers 8 bases. Germline V gives CDR1 KGHDR, CDR2 SFDVKD. V trimming: 7 bases; J trimming: 3 bases; junction bases outside the gene matches: 3. The CDR3 is 14 residues long. The chain's CDR3 is CATRPQGDTGELFF. The CDR3 DNA reads TGTGCCACCAGGCCACAGGGGGACACCGGGGAGCTGTTTTTT.

This clonotype was detected many times. The chain couples TRBV2 to TRBJ1-4; TRBD1 is a possible D gene (6 bases). CDR1 SNHLY and CDR2 FYNNEI come from the germline V gene. The CDR3 length is 14 residues. The ends were cut back, 2 bases at V and 8 bases at J, with 12 bases in the middle. The chain's CDR3 is CASSETRGIEKLFF. The CDR3 nucleotides read TGTGCCAGCAGTGAAACCAGGGGAATCGAAAAACTGTTTTTT.

The rearrangement uses TRBV5-5 and TRBJ1-6; unclear D gene. With 3 bases removed from V and 7 bases from J, the gap between germline ends came to 8 bases. The length of the CDR3 is 13 residues. Germline V gives CDR1 SGHKS, CDR2 YYEKEE (reference sequence). CDR3 amino acids: CASSSLGNSPLHF. The CDR3 bases are TGTGCCAGCAGCTCCTTAGGCAATTCACCCCTCCACTTT.

In its sample, this clonotype was seen a few times. This chain connects TRBV10-2 to TRBJ2-7; no reliable D call. The CDR3 covers 12 residues. The germline V gene has CDR1 WSHSY and CDR2 SAAADI. Trimming shortened V by 8 bases and J by 3 bases, and 11 bases separated the two germline ends. The CDR3 region is CASGPQYYEQYF. In DNA, the CDR3 is TGCGCCAGCGGCCCCCAGTACTACGAGCAGTACTTC.

The V gene is TRBV6-9, the J gene TRBJ2-1, with no clear D. CDR3 length: 15 residues. Germline V gene lookup returns CDR1 MNHGY and CDR2 SVAAGI. The V end lost 4 bases, the J end lost 10 bases, and 20 bases lay between the germline ends. The chain's CDR3 is CASSSVETTGREQFF. The CDR3 nucleotides are TGTGCCAGCAGTTCGGTTGAAACTACGGGCAGAGAGCAGTTCTTC.

The table lists this clonotype with many counts. The chain links TRBV28 to TRBJ2-5; TRBD1 agrees at 7 bases. Germline V lookup: CDR1 MDHEN, CDR2 SYDVKM. This CDR3 comprises 15 residues. V trimming: 4 bases; J trimming: 5 bases; junction bases outside the gene matches: 10. DNA of the CDR3: TGTGCCAGCAGTTACTCAGGGGGTAGCGTGGAGACCCAGTACTTC. It encodes CASSYSGGSVETQYF.

This clonotype was seen at least ten times. The J gene is TRBJ2-5, the V gene TRBV10-3, with no clear D. The CDR3 covers 11 residues. Trimming took 3 bases from V and 2 from J, leaving 1 base between them. CDR1 is ENHRY, CDR2 SYGVKD, per germline. CDR3 sequence (DNA): TGTGCCATCAGTGAACAAGAGACCCAGTACTTC. This encodes CAISEQETQYF.

This clonotype has a count of ten or more. The chain combines TRBV28 with TRBJ2-4, with TRBD1 matching over 9 bases. Germline CDR1 is MDHEN and CDR2 is SYDVKM. The CDR3 totals 14 residues. The junction had 4 bases not matched to a gene; V was cut back by 4 bases and J by 6 bases. In nucleotides, the CDR3 is TGTGCCAGCAGTTCCTCGGGACAGGGAAACATTCAGTACTTC. Residues: CASSSSGQGNIQYF.

In its sample, this clonotype was seen a few times. The gene calls are TRBV19 and TRBJ1-1, with D possibly matching TRBD1 (6 bases). Trimming pared 5 bases from V and 5 bases from J, leaving 12 bases between. Germline lookup yields CDR1 LNHDA and CDR2 SQIVND (reference sequence). There are 13 residues in the CDR3. For the CDR3, the DNA is TGTGCCAGTAGTTGGTCAGGGGCGACTGAAGCTTTCTTT. This codes for CASSWSGATEAFF.

Details on this clonotype: A clone one base away is much larger, so this may be a read error. The chain is built from TRBV2 and TRBJ2-1; D is undetermined. The V and J ends lost 4 bases and 1 base respectively, with 14 bases between them. The CDR3 loop spans 16 amino acids. The germline gives CDR1 SNHLY, CDR2 FYNNEI. The CDR3 here is CASSAGPASSYNEQFF. The CDR3 DNA is TGTGCCAGCAGTGCCGGACCAGCGTCTTCCTACAATGAGCAGTTCTTC.

Many counts were recorded for this clonotype. The rearrangement joins TRBV27 to TRBJ2-3, with TRBD2 identical over 7 bases. The CDR3 sequence is 14 residues long. In germline, CDR1 is MNHEY, CDR2 SMNVEV (reference sequence). After removal of 5 bases from V and 6 bases from J, the junction contained 8 bases not matched to a gene. CDR3 protein: CASSPGTIGDTQYF. The DNA of the CDR3 is TGTGCCAGCAGTCCGGGGACTATCGGGGATACGCAGTATTTT.

This clonotype has a count of ten or more. The rearrangement joins TRBV20-1 to TRBJ1-5; 7 bases map to TRBD1. The CDR3 totals 14 residues. Germline assignment: CDR1 DFQATT and CDR2 SNEGSKA (reference sequence). Unmatched junction bases numbered 9, after V lost 5 bases and J lost 5 bases. The CDR3 nucleotides read TGCAGTGCTTGGACAGGCGACAGTTATCAGCCCCAGCATTTT. Its protein product is CSAWTGDSYQPQHF.

This clonotype was seen a few times. The chain combines TRBV20-1 with TRBJ2-7; 8 nucleotides line up with TRBD2. V lost 0 bases, J lost 4 bases, and 11 bases stayed unmatched. This CDR3 has 16 amino acids. The germline CDR1 and CDR2 sequences are DFQATT and SNEGSKA (reference sequence). The CDR3 DNA sequence: TGCAGTGCTAGAGATCCATTGGGTAGCGGGAAATACGAGCAGTACTTC. Protein: CSARDPLGSGKYEQYF.